The subject of this entry is one T cell receptor (beta chain). What it binds is not known. Per-sample PBMC isolation yielded at least 6.5 million cells. The entry originates in a study of blood T cells in healthy people across ages. The study's findings and limits: The diversity estimates, figures obtained from one million T cells, were considered underestimates. The long-lived group displayed more naive CD4+ cells, plus higher diversity, than the aged donors did. Among T cells, TCR beta diversity per million cells dropped roughly linearly as age rose.

J gave up 9 bases and V 6 bases, and 10 bases lay outside the gene matches. The CDR3 consists of 14 residues. The V gene's germline CDR1 is MNHNY and CDR2 SVGAGI (reference sequence). A J-beta primer mix and a sample-barcoded 5' primer were used in a second PCR of roughly 6 to 11 cycles. MiXCR, applied by TCRdb to the 5' RACE reads, yields one record per CDR3 protein. The sample has under 850,000 distinct CDR3 sequences, 30% to 45% seen once; the top ten hold 10% to 15%. The clonotype comes from a man between 18 and 35 years old in good health. This sequence joins TRBV6-6 and TRBJ2-1; 8 bases fit TRBD2. Sample: blood. The CDR3 DNA is TGTGCCAGCAGGAGAGAGCGGGGGACGTGTGAGCAGTTCTTC. This encodes CASRRERGTCEQFF.